A single sample is the source of the 4 T cell receptor beta chains below, sequenced in a study of shared clonotypes between healthy human individuals. Generated by immunoSEQ multiplex PCR, the TCRdb table keeps only in-frame clones and is missing some. The sample contains over 2 million clones, over 85% of which appear only once. The specimen was naive CD4+ T cells sorted from blood. Regarding subset: CD45RA+ positively selected. The receptor source for this set is a man younger than 35 in good health.

Worth noting for this clone: Other DNA sequences in the same sample also yield this CDR3. This chain connects TRBV18 to TRBJ1-5; maybe TRBD1 (5 bases). With 2 bases removed from V and 5 bases from J, the gap between germline ends came to 7 bases. Per the germline V gene, CDR1 is KGHSH and CDR2 is LQKENI. The CDR3 runs to 13 residues. The CDR3 coding sequence is TGTGCCAGCTCACCAGGGGGAGATCAGCCCCAGCATTTT. Encoded protein: CASSPGGDQPQHF.

The CDR3, as DNA: TGTGCCAGCAGTTTGGACAGGTCCAATCAGCCCCAGCATTTT. This encodes CASSLDRSNQPQHF. The chain combines TRBV6-6 with TRBJ1-5, with TRBD1 matching over 7 bases. This CDR3 has 14 residues. Germline lookup yields CDR1 MNHNY and CDR2 SVGAGI (reference sequence). V lost 4 bases and J lost 3; bases outside the gene matches: 3.

A note on this clone: This sample also contains other DNA sequences that code for the same CDR3. This chain connects TRBV5-1 to TRBJ2-7, with a weak D call TRBD2 (6 bases). This CDR3 has 14 residues. The V end lost 0 bases, the J end lost 2 bases, and 9 bases lay between the germline ends. The germline V gene has CDR1 SGHRS and CDR2 YFSETQ. The DNA for the CDR3 is TGCGCCAGCAGCTTGGGTGGGGGGACCTACGAGCAGTACTTC. Translated: CASSLGGGTYEQYF.

This chain joins TRBV6-1 and TRBJ2-7; D possibly uses TRBD1 or TRBD2 (5 bases each). The V and J ends lost 10 bases and 5 bases respectively, with 24 bases between them. Germline CDR1 MNHNS, CDR2 SASEGT. The CDR3 length is 15 residues. Here the CDR3 DNA reads TGTGCCACCAGGCCCCCTGTTTGGGGGTCGGACGAGCAGTACTTC. It is translated as CATRPPVWGSDEQYF.